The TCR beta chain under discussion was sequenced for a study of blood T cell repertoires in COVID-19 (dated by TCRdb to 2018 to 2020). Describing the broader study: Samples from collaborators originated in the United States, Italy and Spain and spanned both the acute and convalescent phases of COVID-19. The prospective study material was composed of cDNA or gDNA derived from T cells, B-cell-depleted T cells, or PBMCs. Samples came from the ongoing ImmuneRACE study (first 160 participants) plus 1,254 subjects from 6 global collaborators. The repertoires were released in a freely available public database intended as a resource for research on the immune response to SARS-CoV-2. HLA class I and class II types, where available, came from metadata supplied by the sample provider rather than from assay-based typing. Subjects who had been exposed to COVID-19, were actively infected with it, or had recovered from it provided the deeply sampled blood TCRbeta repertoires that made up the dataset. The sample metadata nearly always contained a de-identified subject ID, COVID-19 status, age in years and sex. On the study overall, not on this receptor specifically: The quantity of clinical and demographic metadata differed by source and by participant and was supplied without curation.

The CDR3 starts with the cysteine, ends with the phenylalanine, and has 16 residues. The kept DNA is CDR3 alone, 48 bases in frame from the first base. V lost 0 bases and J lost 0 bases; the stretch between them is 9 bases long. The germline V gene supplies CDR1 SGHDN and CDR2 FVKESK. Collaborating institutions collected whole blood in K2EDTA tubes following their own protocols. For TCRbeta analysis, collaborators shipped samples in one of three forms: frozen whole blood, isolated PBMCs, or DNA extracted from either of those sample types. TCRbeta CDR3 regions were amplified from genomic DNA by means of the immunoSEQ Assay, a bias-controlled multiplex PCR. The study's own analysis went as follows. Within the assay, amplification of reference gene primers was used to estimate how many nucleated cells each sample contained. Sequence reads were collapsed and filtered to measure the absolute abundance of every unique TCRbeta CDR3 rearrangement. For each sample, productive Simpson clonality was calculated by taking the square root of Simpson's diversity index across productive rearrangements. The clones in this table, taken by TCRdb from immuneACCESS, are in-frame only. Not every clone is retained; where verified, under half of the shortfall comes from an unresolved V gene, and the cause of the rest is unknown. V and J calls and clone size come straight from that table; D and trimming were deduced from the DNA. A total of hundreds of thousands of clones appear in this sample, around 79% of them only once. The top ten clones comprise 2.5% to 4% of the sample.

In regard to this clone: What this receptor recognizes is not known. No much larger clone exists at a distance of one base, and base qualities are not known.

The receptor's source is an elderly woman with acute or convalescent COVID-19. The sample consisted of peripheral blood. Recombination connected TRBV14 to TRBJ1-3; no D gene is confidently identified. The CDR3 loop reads CASSQDQANSGNTIYF. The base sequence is TGTGCCAGCAGCCAAGATCAGGCGAACTCTGGAAACACCATATATTTT.